The rows below give T cell receptor beta chains drawn from one sample of a study of blood T cell repertoires in COVID-19. Generated by immunoSEQ multiplex PCR, the TCRdb table keeps only in-frame clones and is missing some. The profile shows about 270,000 clones, around 85% of them singletons. Sequenced input: peripheral blood. The receptor source for this set is a woman aged 45 to 65 with active or convalescent COVID-19. CDR3s include the opening cysteine and the closing phenylalanine or tryptophan. The order of the fields is J gene, V gene, CDR3 protein.

j_gene: TRBJ2-2; v_gene: TRBV5-1; CDR3aa: CASSFSGTSGTRELFF
j_gene: TRBJ1-2; v_gene: TRBV11-2; CDR3aa: CASSSLGRARNYGYTF
j_gene: TRBJ2-3; v_gene: TRBV15; CDR3aa: CATSARGFTDTQYF
j_gene: TRBJ1-2; v_gene: TRBV6-1; CDR3aa: CASSEAGREDRGIWWREDGYTF
j_gene: TRBJ1-1; v_gene: TRBV29-1; CDR3aa: CSVGQGNTEAFF
j_gene: TRBJ2-7; v_gene: TRBV19; CDR3aa: CASSPGTGGTLYEQYF
j_gene: TRBJ2-7; v_gene: TRBV19; CDR3aa: CASSWGTGSYEQYF
j_gene: TRBJ1-5; v_gene: TRBV15; CDR3aa: CATSRVGAGGQPQHF
j_gene: TRBJ1-1; v_gene: TRBV19; CDR3aa: CASSTARGILSTEAFF
j_gene: TRBJ2-7; v_gene: TRBV7-6; CDR3aa: CASSLAAGGPYEQYF
j_gene: TRBJ2-1; v_gene: TRBV4-1; CDR3aa: CASSQIELAGDEQFF
j_gene: TRBJ2-7; v_gene: TRBV5-1; CDR3aa: CASSFGTSGPHTHF
j_gene: TRBJ2-5; v_gene: TRBV19; CDR3aa: CASSAWGLAGASGETQYF
j_gene: TRBJ2-7; v_gene: TRBV7-9; CDR3aa: CASSLQRGTSGDEQYF
j_gene: TRBJ2-7; v_gene: TRBV5-1; CDR3aa: CASSPGLAGAEQYF
j_gene: TRBJ1-5; v_gene: TRBV11-2; CDR3aa: CASSLGEYSNQPQHF
j_gene: TRBJ1-2; v_gene: TRBV7-9; CDR3aa: CASSLNQGGYTF
j_gene: TRBJ2-5; v_gene: TRBV2; CDR3aa: CASSGLADLGRKETQYF
j_gene: TRBJ1-2; v_gene: TRBV2; CDR3aa: CASSEDSGTRDRRFYGYTF
j_gene: TRBJ2-5; v_gene: TRBV12-3/TRBV12-4; CDR3aa: CATGRGDAETQYF
j_gene: TRBJ2-7; v_gene: TRBV27; CDR3aa: CASSFQGGYEQYF
j_gene: TRBJ1-6; v_gene: TRBV30; CDR3aa: CAWSARFKGANSPLHF
j_gene: TRBJ1-5; v_gene: TRBV10-2; CDR3aa: CASSDEGGYSNQPQHF
j_gene: TRBJ2-3; v_gene: TRBV5-8; CDR3aa: CASSLSGLTLSTQYF
j_gene: TRBJ1-5; v_gene: TRBV18; CDR3aa: CASSQAGTGISNQPQHF
j_gene: TRBJ2-2; v_gene: TRBV19; CDR3aa: CASKRTANTGELFF
j_gene: TRBJ2-3; v_gene: TRBV19; CDR3aa: CASSMQRNTDTQYF
j_gene: TRBJ1-6; v_gene: TRBV5-1; CDR3aa: CASSPGTGFKNSPLHF
j_gene: TRBJ2-5; v_gene: TRBV7-9; CDR3aa: CASSFAGLRQETQYF
j_gene: TRBJ1-5; v_gene: TRBV7-9; CDR3aa: CASSPGTGENQPQHF
j_gene: TRBJ1-1; v_gene: TRBV6-5; CDR3aa: CASSYSQGNTEAFF
j_gene: TRBJ2-6; v_gene: TRBV5-1; CDR3aa: CASSPWTGTSSGANVLTF
j_gene: TRBJ1-2; v_gene: TRBV5-8; CDR3aa: CASSFRVRRRDGYTF
j_gene: TRBJ1-1; v_gene: TRBV5-6; CDR3aa: CASSLGLNTEAFF
j_gene: TRBJ2-7; v_gene: TRBV28; CDR3aa: CASSLLGDRGYEQYF
j_gene: TRBJ2-1; v_gene: TRBV9; CDR3aa: CASGRSGLAAYNEQFF
j_gene: TRBJ2-7; v_gene: TRBV5-1; CDR3aa: CASSLTSGSRGEQYF
j_gene: TRBJ2-3; v_gene: TRBV4-1; CDR3aa: CASSPQGTDTQYF
j_gene: TRBJ1-2; v_gene: TRBV19; CDR3aa: CASTSRQLPTF
j_gene: TRBJ2-7; v_gene: TRBV3-1/TRBV3-2; CDR3aa: CASSRLYEQYF
j_gene: TRBJ1-6; v_gene: TRBV15; CDR3aa: CATSFSWDRTNSPLHF
j_gene: TRBJ2-5; v_gene: TRBV24-1; CDR3aa: CATSSDSGRAYLFETQYF
j_gene: TRBJ2-7; v_gene: TRBV2; CDR3aa: CASSSGTSGSYEQYF
j_gene: TRBJ2-6; v_gene: TRBV5-1; CDR3aa: CASSSGTGKYSGANVLTF
j_gene: TRBJ1-2; v_gene: TRBV2; CDR3aa: CASNREWGNGNGYTF
j_gene: TRBJ2-1; v_gene: TRBV27; CDR3aa: CASSFITAGGPDEQFF
j_gene: TRBJ2-3; v_gene: TRBV30; CDR3aa: CAWSTIAGVSDTQYF